Listed here are 30 T cell receptor beta chains from one sample, sequenced in a study of T-cell memory formation after mild COVID-19. TCRdb called the 5' RACE reads again in MiXCR, with one record for every CDR3 protein. The sample has around 300,000 distinct CDR3 sequences, approximately 13% seen once; the top ten hold around a fifth. The sequencing input was PBMCs or a T cell subset sorted from them (not recorded which). The receptors derive from a man between 18 and 35 years old who had mild COVID-19 (a few samples of this study predate the infection). Cell type and time point are not known.

This clonotype was counted a few times. The gene calls are TRBV11-2 and TRBJ2-2, with D unclear. Per germline, CDR1 SGHAT and CDR2 FQNNGV. Trimming left V 0 bases short and J 6 bases short, with 2 bases between. The CDR3 spans 12 residues. The CDR3 is CASSLDPGELFF. The CDR3 DNA reads as TGTGCCAGCAGCTTAGATCCCGGGGAGCTGTTTTTT.

A few counts support this clonotype. The V gene is TRBV29-1, the J gene TRBJ1-1; D unresolved. This CDR3 comprises 13 residues. The germline V and J ends were trimmed by 0 bases and 1 base, with 6 bases remaining between them. Per germline, CDR1 SQVTM and CDR2 ANQGSEA. DNA for the CDR3: TGCAGCGTTGAAGATGCGACGAACACTGAAGCTTTCTTT. This gives the protein CSVEDATNTEAFF.

CDR3: CASSLEPYSSGIYGYTF. The CDR3 DNA reads TGCGCCAGCAGCTTGGAACCGTACAGTAGTGGGATCTATGGCTACACCTTC. The genes are TRBV5-1 and TRBJ1-2, with D unresolved. V lost 0 bases and J lost 4, with 19 bases in between. The CDR3 runs 17 residues. Germline V CDR1 and CDR2: SGHRS, YFSETQ.

A few counts support this clonotype. The chain links TRBV6-5 to TRBJ2-1; possible D gene TRBD2, 5 bases. This CDR3 is built from 13 residues. Germline V gene lookup returns CDR1 MNHEY and CDR2 SVGAGI. V was shortened by 5 bases and J by 7 bases, with 12 bases between the two germline ends. The CDR3 loop reads CASSDYSSNEQFF. CDR3 sequence (DNA): TGTGCCAGCAGTGACTACTCGAGTAATGAGCAGTTCTTC.

The CDR3 is CASTPGQASFLTGELFF. The CDR3 nucleotides read TGTGCCAGCACCCCGGGACAGGCTTCTTTTCTCACCGGGGAGCTGTTTTTT. This rearrangement joins TRBV12-3 or TRBV12-4 to TRBJ2-2; 8 bases are a match to TRBD1. The V gene end was trimmed by 7 bases and the J gene end by 4 bases; junction bases not matched to a gene: 14. This CDR3 comprises 17 residues.

V and J are TRBV19 and TRBJ1-6; D gene uncertain. Trimming shortened V by 7 bases and J by 8 bases, and 12 bases separated the two germline ends. Germline V gives CDR1 LNHDA, CDR2 SQIVND (reference sequence). CDR3 length equals 13 residues. CDR3 region: CASNVGSHSPLHF. DNA for the CDR3: TGTGCCAGTAACGTCGGAAGTCATTCACCCCTCCACTTT. Variable domain in full (rest from reference TRBV19 and TRBJ1-6): DGGITQSPKYLFRKEGQNVTLSCEQNLNHDAMYWYRQDPGQGLRLIYYSQIVNDFQKGDIAEGYSVSREKKESFPLTVTSAQKNPTAFYLCASNVGSHSPLHFGNGTRLTVT.

This clonotype was detected only a few times. The chain couples TRBV18 to TRBJ2-7; 9 bases map to TRBD1. CDR3 length: 15 residues. CDR1 and CDR2 from the germline V gene are KGHSH and LQKENI. Trimming cost V 3 bases and J 6 bases; bases outside gene matches: 9. The CDR3 loop reads CASSPSDRGQGEQYF. The CDR3 DNA reads as TGTGCCAGCTCACCCTCGGACAGGGGACAGGGCGAGCAGTACTTC.

This clonotype was seen a handful of times. The J gene is TRBJ2-2, the V gene TRBV5-1; D is possibly TRBD2 (5 bases). The germline V gene has CDR1 SGHRS and CDR2 YFSETQ. The CDR3 contains 15 residues. V was trimmed by 0 bases and J by 4 bases, leaving 10 bases between them. CDR3 loop: CASSLVASGTGELFF. As DNA, the CDR3 is TGCGCCAGCAGCTTGGTAGCGTCGGGCACCGGGGAGCTGTTTTTT. The whole variable domain, remainder taken from reference TRBV5-1 and TRBJ2-2, is KAGVTQTPRYLIKTRGQQVTLSCSPISGHRSVSWYQQTPGQGLQFLFEYFSETQRNKGNFPGRFSGRQFSNSRSEMNVSTLELGDSALYLCASSLVASGTGELFFGEGSRLTVL.

A few counts support this clonotype. The J gene is TRBJ1-1, the V gene TRBV5-6, with unresolved D. V shed 1 base and J shed 1 base, with 11 bases lying between them. Germline CDR1 SGHDT, CDR2 YYEEEE. This CDR3 has 15 residues. For the CDR3, the DNA is TGTGCCAGCAGCTTGTTAGGGTCAGAGAACACTGAAGCTTTCTTT. Translated, it gives CASSLLGSENTEAFF.

This clonotype was counted between two and nine times. CDR3 DNA: TGTGCCACCAGCAGGGGTTCTGCAACGCAGTATTTT. This codes for CATSRGSATQYF. This rearrangement joins TRBV24-1 to TRBJ2-3; weak D call: TRBD1 (6 bases). The germline V gene encodes CDR1 KGHDR and CDR2 SFDVKD. Deletions cut 7 bases from V and 9 bases from J, with 13 bases between. This CDR3 comprises 12 residues.

Only a few counts were recorded for this clonotype. The chain combines TRBV12-3 or TRBV12-4 with TRBJ2-2, with D perhaps TRBD2 (6 bases). There are 13 residues in the CDR3. The germline V and J ends were trimmed by 7 bases and 4 bases, with 10 bases remaining between them. CDR3 sequence reads: CASTISGTGELFF. The CDR3 DNA reads TGTGCCAGCACTATTAGCGGCACCGGGGAGCTGTTTTTT.

This clonotype was counted a few times. The J gene is TRBJ2-7, the V gene TRBV27, with unresolved D. V gave up 0 bases and J gave up 9 bases, with 15 bases separating them. Germline values: CDR1 MNHEY, CDR2 SMNVEV (reference sequence). There are 14 residues in the CDR3. CDR3: CASSLSLKAGRQYV. In DNA, the CDR3 is TGTGCCAGCAGTTTATCGTTGAAGGCCGGGCGGCAGTACGTC.

The chain has TRBV18 and TRBJ2-3, with 9 bases matching TRBD2. This CDR3 is built from 16 residues. V lost 3 bases, J lost 3 bases, and 7 bases stayed unmatched. Germline V gives CDR1 KGHSH, CDR2 LQKENI. The CDR3 here is CASSPPGAGGTDTQYF. Here the CDR3 DNA reads TGTGCCAGCTCACCCCCAGGTGCGGGGGGGACAGATACGCAGTATTTT.

This clonotype has only one observation. The V and J genes are TRBV12-3 or TRBV12-4 and TRBJ2-3, with D perhaps TRBD2 (6 bases). The CDR3 is 13 residues long. Trimming shortened V by 7 bases and J by 2 bases, and 10 bases separated the two germline ends. The CDR3 loop reads CASTSGVTDTQYF. CDR3 bases: TGTGCCAGCACCTCGGGGGTCACAGATACGCAGTATTTT.

In its sample, this clonotype was seen many times. J is TRBJ2-1 and V is TRBV7-2; no definite D call. V gave up 4 bases and J gave up 7 bases, with 8 bases separating them. The CDR3 covers 12 residues. The germline V gene has CDR1 SGHTA and CDR2 FQGNSA. The CDR3 region has the DNA TGTGCCAGCAGCTCGCGGACGAATGAGCAGTTCTTC. Protein sequence: CASSSRTNEQFF.

There are a few counts of this clonotype. The rearrangement links TRBV2 to TRBJ2-7; perhaps TRBD1 as D (5 bases). The CDR3 is 14 residues long. Germline CDR1 SNHLY, CDR2 FYNNEI. The V end was cut by 6 bases, the J end by 3 bases, with 15 bases between. CDR3 sequence: CASRAGQAYYEQYF. CDR3 in DNA: TGTGCCAGCAGGGCCGGACAAGCCTACTACGAGCAGTACTTC.

V is TRBV4-1 and J is TRBJ1-4; D not certain. The CDR3 is 14 amino acids. Trimming left V 3 bases short and J 4 bases short, with 9 bases between. Per the germline V gene, CDR1 is MGHRA and CDR2 is YSYEKL. DNA for the CDR3: TGCGCCAGCAGCCAGCCCACTCGTAATGAAAAACTGTTTTTT. This gives the protein CASSQPTRNEKLFF.

This clonotype appeared a few times. V usage is TRBV4-3 and J usage is TRBJ2-7; unclear D gene. CDR3 size: 15 residues. V was clipped by 0 bases and J by 0 bases, with 9 bases between them. Germline-derived CDR1 and CDR2 are LGHNA and YSLEER. CDR3 residues: CASSQDIRSSYEQYF. CDR3 nucleotides: TGCGCCAGCAGCCAAGATATCAGGAGCTCCTACGAGCAGTACTTC.

V usage is TRBV5-1 and J usage is TRBJ1-1, with D perhaps TRBD1 (6 bases). Germline V CDR1 and CDR2: SGHRS, YFSETQ. The V end was cut by 2 bases, the J end by 6 bases, with 29 bases between. The CDR3 sequence is 19 residues long. CDR3 coding DNA: TGCGCCAGCAGCTTACAGCCGCGGGGGCTGGGGGGCGCCGTATCTGAAGCTTTCTTT. As protein: CASSLQPRGLGGAVSEAFF. The variable domain in full, with the rest retrieved from reference TRBV5-1 and TRBJ1-1, is KAGVTQTPRYLIKTRGQQVTLSCSPISGHRSVSWYQQTPGQGLQFLFEYFSETQRNKGNFPGRFSGRQFSNSRSEMNVSTLELGDSALYLCASSLQPRGLGGAVSEAFFGQGTRLTVV.

This chain links TRBV20-1 with TRBJ1-5, with a possible D match to TRBD1 (5 bases). The CDR3 is 16 residues long. Germline V gene lookup returns CDR1 DFQATT and CDR2 SNEGSKA (reference sequence). Trimming left V 6 bases short and J 0 bases short, with 18 bases between. The chain's CDR3 is CSATNRDLPSNQPQHF. In nucleotides, the CDR3 is TGCAGTGCGACAAACCGGGACCTCCCTAGCAATCAGCCCCAGCATTTT.

There are a few counts of this clonotype. The gene calls are TRBV12-3 or TRBV12-4 and TRBJ1-5; D is possibly TRBD1 (6 bases). The CDR3 spans 13 residues. The V end was cut by 7 bases, the J end by 3 bases, with 10 bases between. CDR3 in amino acids: CASMTGPNQPQHF. In nucleotides, the CDR3 is TGTGCCAGCATGACAGGACCCAATCAGCCCCAGCATTTT.

This clonotype was observed a few times. The chain recombines TRBV5-1 with TRBJ2-1, with D perhaps matching TRBD2 (6 bases). The CDR3 is 12 amino acids. CDR1 and CDR2 (germline): SGHRS, YFSETQ. V lost 0 bases and J 8 bases, leaving 6 bases between the germline ends. The CDR3 nucleotides are TGCGCCAGCAGCTTGGTAGCGGATGAGCAGTTCTTC. This translates into CASSLVADEQFF. Full variable domain (remainder filled in from reference TRBV5-1 and TRBJ2-1): KAGVTQTPRYLIKTRGQQVTLSCSPISGHRSVSWYQQTPGQGLQFLFEYFSETQRNKGNFPGRFSGRQFSNSRSEMNVSTLELGDSALYLCASSLVADEQFFGPGTRLTVL.

The chain joins TRBV7-3 to TRBJ2-3; the D gene is possibly TRBD2 (5 bases). In germline, CDR1 is SGHTA, CDR2 FQGTGA. V was pared by 5 bases and J by 5 bases, with 17 bases between. The CDR3 covers 15 residues. CDR3 nucleotide sequence: TGTGCCAGCAGCCCGGATGGTCTAGCTAGAGATACGCAGTATTTT. Translating it yields CASSPDGLARDTQYF.

Only a few counts were recorded for this clonotype. The chain employs TRBV9 and TRBJ2-1, with a tentative D call TRBD2 (6 bases). From germline, CDR1 is SGDLS and CDR2 YYNGEE. The CDR3 loop spans 15 amino acids. The V end lost 0 bases, the J end lost 10 bases, and 17 bases lay between the germline ends. DNA of the CDR3: TGTGCCAGCAGCGTAGATGGGTCGGGACTCGAGGAGCAGTTCTTC. Its translation: CASSVDGSGLEEQFF.

This chain links TRBV5-1 with TRBJ2-3; 10 bases match TRBD1. From germline, CDR1 is SGHRS and CDR2 YFSETQ. This CDR3 is built from 15 residues. Losses at the gene ends were 4 bases for V and 6 bases for J; bases not matched to a gene: 8. Written as DNA, the CDR3 is TGCGCCAGCAGCCTACGACAGGGGGCTAGCGATACGCAGTATTTT. Its translation is CASSLRQGASDTQYF.

This clonotype was observed a few times. CDR3 protein: CASSPRGGHTEAFF. The CDR3, as DNA: TGTGCCAGCAGCCCCCGGGGAGGGCACACTGAAGCTTTCTTT. The genes are TRBV6-5 and TRBJ1-1, with D uncertain. V was pared by 6 bases and J by 3 bases, with 14 bases between. The CDR3 contains 14 residues. CDR1 and CDR2 from the germline V gene are MNHEY and SVGAGI.

In its sample, this clonotype was seen a few times. The chain links TRBV5-1 to TRBJ1-1; D is possibly TRBD1 (6 bases). Germline V gene lookup returns CDR1 SGHRS and CDR2 YFSETQ. The ends were cut back, 4 bases at V and 5 bases at J, with 18 bases in the middle. The CDR3 length is 15 residues. The CDR3 DNA reads as TGCGCCAGCAGCGAGGGGGGGAGGATAAGAACTGAAGCTTTCTTT. Protein sequence: CASSEGGRIRTEAFF.

J is TRBJ2-7 and V is TRBV6-5; 14 nucleotides match TRBD2. Trimming at V came to 1 base and at J to 4 bases, leaving 9 bases not matched to a gene. CDR1 is MNHEY and CDR2 is SVGAGI in the germline V gene. The CDR3 has 18 amino acids. The CDR3 DNA reads as TGTGCCAGCAGTTACTTGGCACCGGGACTAGCGGGGGTATACGAGCAGTACGTC. It is translated as CASSYLAPGLAGVYEQYV.

The J gene is TRBJ2-7, the V gene TRBV20-1, with D maybe TRBD1 (6 bases). V was shortened by 1 base and J by 3 bases, with 7 bases between the two germline ends. The CDR3 has 12 residues. From germline, CDR1 is DFQATT and CDR2 SNEGSKA (reference sequence). CDR3 in DNA: TGCAGTGCTAGAGCACAGGGCTACGAGCAGTACGTC. This encodes CSARAQGYEQYV.

This clonotype was seen a handful of times. The chain couples TRBV4-1 to TRBJ2-7; TRBD2 matches 10 bases. V shed 3 bases, J shed 6 bases, and the junction held 11 bases outside the gene matches. The germline CDR1 and CDR2 sequences are MGHRA and YSYEKL. This CDR3 comprises 16 residues. The chain's CDR3 is CASSQDKLAGTGEQYF. CDR3 nucleotides: TGCGCCAGCAGCCAGGACAAACTAGCGGGGACCGGCGAGCAGTACTTC.